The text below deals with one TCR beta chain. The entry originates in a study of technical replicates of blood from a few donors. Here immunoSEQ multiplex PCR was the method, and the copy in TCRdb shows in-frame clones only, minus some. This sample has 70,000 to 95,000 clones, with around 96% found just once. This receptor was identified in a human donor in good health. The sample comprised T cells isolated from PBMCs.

CDR3 DNA: TGTGCCAGCATAGACGGGAGTCGGGCAGATACGCAGTATTTT. Its translation: CASIDGSRADTQYF. The chain couples TRBV28 to TRBJ2-3, with D perhaps matching TRBD2 (6 bases). The V gene lost 7 bases and the J gene lost 4 bases, with 15 bases spanning the gap. The CDR3 has 14 residues. From germline, CDR1 is MDHEN and CDR2 SYDVKM.